Listed here is a single T cell receptor (beta chain). The CDR3 is 14 residues long. Trimming pared 5 bases from V and 0 bases from J, leaving 11 bases between. The V gene's germline CDR1 is SGHAT and CDR2 FQDESV (reference sequence). This specimen comes from a study of T cell changes during pregnancy in multiple sclerosis. Assay: immunoSEQ multiplex PCR; the TCRdb copy retains only in-frame clones and omits some. The profile shows fewer than 45,000 clones, 90% to 95% of them singletons. Sequences were derived from CD4+ T cells from peripheral blood mononuclear cells, sampled in the second trimester of pregnancy. The rearrangement uses TRBV11-1 and TRBJ2-7; perhaps TRBD1 as D (6 bases). This TCR derives from a female donor in good health, enrolled as a control in a pregnancy study. In nucleotides, the CDR3 is TGTGCCAGCAGCAAGGACAGAAGCTCCTACGAGCAGTACTTC. This translates into CASSKDRSSYEQYF.